The 17 T cell receptor beta chains in this list originate from one sample, sequenced in a study of post-analysis software for immune sequencing data. Study observations and caveats: Elevated frequency relative to controls characterized several TRBV segments in patients, TRBV5-6, TRBV5-1 and TRBV20-1 among them.

Unique molecular identifiers were carried by the TCR beta cDNA libraries. MiXCR, applied by TCRdb to the PCR reads, yields one record per CDR3 protein. The repertoire holds hundreds of thousands of distinct CDR3 sequences, roughly 50% seen once, with approximately 4.5% in the top ten. Their specific antigens are unknown. The sample taken for sequencing was blood. The receptors come from a girl aged 5 to 17 with multiple sclerosis.

The CDR3: CASSPSAARNTEAFF. In nucleotides, the CDR3 is TGCGCCAGCAGCCCTTCGGCAGCAAGGAACACTGAAGCTTTCTTT. J is TRBJ1-1 and V is TRBV4-1, with no clear D. The CDR3 is 15 amino acids. Trimming stripped 4 bases from V and 1 base from J, with 13 bases between. Germline values: CDR1 MGHRA, CDR2 YSYEKL.

This clonotype came up once. The rearrangement joins TRBV29-1 to TRBJ2-5; no clear D. Germline loops: CDR1 SQVTM, CDR2 ANQGSEA. V was cut by 7 bases and J by 11 bases, with 29 bases left in between. This CDR3 is 15 amino acids long. The CDR3: CSAYIRAGSWNEQYF. CDR3 nucleotides: TGCAGCGCCTATATAAGAGCTGGATCGTGGAATGAGCAGTACTTC.

V and J are TRBV7-7 and TRBJ2-3; 15 bases line up with TRBD2. The trim removed 5 bases at V and 6 bases at J, leaving 6 bases unmatched. CDR1 SSHAT and CDR2 FNYEAQ come from the germline V gene (reference sequence). This CDR3 spans 16 amino acids. The CDR3 DNA is TGTGCCAGCAGCAGAGGGACTAGCGGGGGGCTGGATACGCAGTATTTT. This codes for CASSRGTSGGLDTQYF.

V usage is TRBV7-3 and J usage is TRBJ2-3; 14 bases map to TRBD2. Germline CDR1 and CDR2: SGHTA and FQGTGA. CDR3 length: 17 amino acids. J gave up 5 bases and V 5 bases, and 9 bases lay outside the gene matches. The CDR3 protein is CASSPRGTSGSLDTQYF. The DNA for the CDR3 is TGTGCCAGCAGCCCCCGTGGGACTAGCGGGAGTTTAGATACGCAGTATTTT.

The gene calls are TRBV2 and TRBJ1-2; perhaps TRBD1 as D (6 bases). This CDR3 region has 12 residues. The ends were cut back, 8 bases at V and 4 bases at J, with 11 bases in the middle. Per the germline V gene, CDR1 is SNHLY and CDR2 is FYNNEI. DNA for the CDR3: TGTGCCAGCGACCGGGACACCTATGGCTACACCTTC. Its protein product is CASDRDTYGYTF. The variable domain in full, completed from reference TRBV2 and TRBJ1-2, reads EPEVTQTPSHQVTQMGQEVILRCVPISNHLYFYWYRQILGQKVEFLVSFYNNEISEKSEIFDDQFSVERPDGSNFTLKIRSTKLEDSAMYFCASDRDTYGYTFGSGTRLTVV.

The rearrangement uses TRBV3-1 and TRBJ1-2; maybe TRBD1 (5 bases). Germline values: CDR1 LGHDT, CDR2 YNNKEL (reference sequence). The CDR3 is 17 amino acids. Trimming removed 1 base at V and 5 bases at J, with 20 bases between. The CDR3 loop is CASSQGRAQLVRYGYTF. CDR3 nucleotide sequence: TGTGCCAGCAGCCAAGGCAGGGCCCAGTTGGTACGGTATGGCTACACCTTC.

The J gene is TRBJ2-7, the V gene TRBV20-1; perhaps TRBD2 as D (5 bases). Trimming left V 0 bases short and J 6 bases short, with 15 bases between. Germline V gene sequence: CDR1 DFQATT, CDR2 SNEGSKA (reference sequence). CDR3 length equals 14 residues. CDR3 DNA sequence: TGCAGTGCTAGAGATAGGACGGGAACTCGCGAGCAGTACTTC. This codes for CSARDRTGTREQYF.

The J gene is TRBJ2-5, the V gene TRBV18; 9 nucleotides line up with TRBD2. Germline V lookup: CDR1 KGHSH, CDR2 LQKENI. V shed 0 bases, J shed 1 base, and the junction held 3 bases outside the gene matches. This CDR3 has 16 residues. The CDR3 sequence: CASSPPSGSLQETQYF. The CDR3, as DNA: TGTGCCAGCTCACCACCTAGCGGGAGCCTCCAAGAGACCCAGTACTTC.

This chain uses TRBV14 with TRBJ1-2; no reliable D call. CDR3 size: 14 residues. With 5 bases removed from V and 6 bases from J, the gap between germline ends came to 16 bases. The germline CDR1 and CDR2 sequences are SGHDN and FVKESK. CDR3 sequence (DNA): TGTGCCAGCAGCTCACGACCTAATACACATGGCTACACCTTC. This sequence encodes CASSSRPNTHGYTF.

The chain uses TRBV7-2 and TRBJ2-3; D may be TRBD1 (7 bases). Trimming removed 5 bases at V and 5 bases at J, with 20 bases between. Germline loops: CDR1 SGHTA, CDR2 FQGNSA. This CDR3 is 16 amino acids long. CDR3 DNA: TGTGCCAGCAGCCTAGGGCGGGGACAGACCCGAGATACGCAGTATTTT. The encoded protein is CASSLGRGQTRDTQYF. The full variable domain, with the rest looked up from reference TRBV7-2 and TRBJ2-3, is GAGVSQSPSNKVTEKGKDVELRCDPISGHTALYWYRQSLGQGLEFLIYFQGNSAPDKSGLPSDRFSAERTGGSVSTLTIQRTQQEDSAVYLCASSLGRGQTRDTQYFGPGTRLTVL.

The chain uses TRBV20-1 and TRBJ2-5; tentatively, D is TRBD2 (6 bases). This CDR3 contains 12 residues. Germline V gene lookup returns CDR1 DFQATT and CDR2 SNEGSKA (reference sequence). V was pared by 8 bases and J by 3 bases, with 13 bases between. The CDR3 bases are TGCAGTCCTCGGGAGTACGAAGAGACCCAGTACTTC. It translates to CSPREYEETQYF.

J is TRBJ2-7 and V is TRBV4-1, with a tentative D call TRBD1 (6 bases). The J call is doubtful: the DNA matches TRBJ2-5 better. The CDR3 extends over 14 amino acids. Germline values: CDR1 MGHRA, CDR2 YSYEKL. In nucleotides, the CDR3 is TGCGCCAGCAGCCATGGGGGCGCGGGCGAGACCCAGTACTTC. The encoded protein is CASSHGGAGETQYF.

This chain uses TRBV20-1 with TRBJ2-1; TRBD2 is a possible D gene (6 bases). Germline CDR1 DFQATT, CDR2 SNEGSKA (reference sequence). This CDR3 is built from 11 residues. Trimming took 6 bases from V and 12 from J, leaving 15 bases between them. CDR3 sequence reads: CSANHGGGQFF. The CDR3 nucleotides are TGCAGTGCCAACCACGGGGGAGGGCAGTTCTTC.

The J gene is TRBJ2-4, the V gene TRBV20-1; 11 positions match TRBD2. Trimming at V came to 4 bases and at J to 14 bases, leaving 13 bases not matched to a gene. The length of the CDR3 is 14 residues. Germline V gene data show CDR1 as DFQATT and CDR2 as SNEGSKA (reference sequence). The CDR3 nucleotides read TGCAGTGCTATAAAACTAGCGGGAGCACCGGAGGAGTACTTC. Protein: CSAIKLAGAPEEYF.

The chain carries TRBV5-1 and TRBJ2-3; a weak D match, TRBD1 (6 bases). Germline CDR1 is SGHRS and CDR2 is YFSETQ. The CDR3 consists of 14 residues. V was cut by 4 bases and J by 3 bases, with 12 bases left in between. The CDR3 bases are TGCGCCAGCAGCAGGACACAGGGAACAGATACGCAGTATTTT. Translation gives CASSRTQGTDTQYF.

The chain has TRBV5-1 and TRBJ2-6; weak D call: TRBD2 (7 bases). This CDR3 contains 18 residues. Trimming pared 1 base from V and 4 bases from J, leaving 18 bases between. Germline CDR1 SGHRS, CDR2 YFSETQ. The CDR3 protein is CASSLSLGGLSGANVLTF. The CDR3 DNA follows: TGCGCCAGCAGCTTGTCGCTGGGGGGGCTGAGCGGGGCCAACGTCCTGACTTTC.

This clonotype has only a few counts. CDR3 in amino acids: CATSRDFLQTSYNEQFF. CDR3 in DNA: TGTGCCACCAGCAGAGATTTCCTCCAGACCTCCTACAATGAGCAGTTCTTC. The chain carries TRBV15 and TRBJ2-1, with D unresolved. Germline lookup yields CDR1 LNHNV and CDR2 YYDKDF (reference sequence). The CDR3 sequence is 17 residues long. The ends were cut back, 0 bases at V and 0 bases at J, with 12 bases in the middle.